Listed below are T cell receptor beta chains from one sample, sequenced in a study of T-cell memory formation after mild COVID-19. In TCRdb, the 5' RACE reads were re-called with MiXCR into one record per CDR3 protein. The table shows some 260,000 distinct CDR3 sequences, with roughly 15% occurring only once. Sequenced material: PBMCs or a T cell subset sorted from them (not recorded which). The receptor set was obtained from a man aged 18 to 35 who had mild COVID-19 (a few samples of this study predate the infection). Cell type and time point are not known. Each CDR3 is given with its conserved first and last residue. Each record gives: J gene, clone size, V gene, D gene, CDR3 DNA, CDR3 protein. A D gene is named only where the DNA matches it firmly. Size is stated for part of the rows, as once, few or many counts, or as a class when the clone is expanded.

J gene: TRBJ2-3
clone size: .
V gene: TRBV11-2
D gene: TRBD2
CDR3 DNA: TGTGCCAGCACCGTAGCGGGGGGAACCACAGATACGCAGTATTTT
CDR3 protein: CASTVAGGTTDTQYF

J gene: TRBJ2-2
clone size: .
V gene: TRBV4-2
D gene: .
CDR3 DNA: TGTGCCAGCAGCCAAGATGGGCCGTACACCGGGGAGCTGTTTTTT
CDR3 protein: CASSQDGPYTGELFF

J gene: TRBJ2-1
clone size: few
V gene: TRBV15
D gene: .
CDR3 DNA: TGTGCCACCAGCAAACCCGGGACCCTACAACCTTTCTACAATGAGCAGTTCTTC
CDR3 protein: CATSKPGTLQPFYNEQFF

J gene: TRBJ2-3
clone size: few
V gene: TRBV9
D gene: .
CDR3 DNA: TGTGCCAGCAGCGTGGGGGGGGCCCGCGCAGCGCAGTATTTT
CDR3 protein: CASSVGGARAAQYF

J gene: TRBJ1-6
clone size: .
V gene: TRBV12-3/TRBV12-4
D gene: .
CDR3 DNA: TGTGCCAGCAGCCCCGACTTAAGCTCCTATAATTCACCCCTCCACTTT
CDR3 protein: CASSPDLSSYNSPLHF

J gene: TRBJ2-5
clone size: few
V gene: TRBV4-3
D gene: .
CDR3 DNA: TGCGCCAGCAGCCAAGATTATCGACAGCCAGAGACCCAGTACTTC
CDR3 protein: CASSQDYRQPETQYF

J gene: TRBJ2-5
clone size: .
V gene: TRBV20-1
D gene: .
CDR3 DNA: TGCAGTGCCGGTAATCCGGGAGCACAAGAGACCCAGTACTTC
CDR3 protein: CSAGNPGAQETQYF

J gene: TRBJ2-7
clone size: .
V gene: TRBV7-2
D gene: .
CDR3 DNA: TGTGCCAGCAGCTCCTGGGGTAGTCGCGAGCAGTACTTC
CDR3 protein: CASSSWGSREQYF

J gene: TRBJ1-5
clone size: .
V gene: TRBV12-3/TRBV12-4
D gene: .
CDR3 DNA: TGTGCCAGCAGAAGAGGACAGTATAGCAATCAGCCCCAGCATTTT
CDR3 protein: CASRRGQYSNQPQHF

J gene: TRBJ1-5
clone size: .
V gene: TRBV11-2
D gene: .
CDR3 DNA: TGTGCCAGCAGCTTAGAAGAGGATCAGCCCCAGCATTTT
CDR3 protein: CASSLEEDQPQHF

J gene: TRBJ2-3
clone size: few
V gene: TRBV12-3/TRBV12-4
D gene: .
CDR3 DNA: TGTGCCAGCAGTTTAGACGGCACTAGCACAGATACGCAGTATTTT
CDR3 protein: CASSLDGTSTDTQYF

J gene: TRBJ2-1
clone size: .
V gene: TRBV5-1
D gene: TRBD1
CDR3 DNA: TGCGCCAGCAGCGCCGGACAGGGGGCCGGCTACAATGAGCAGTTCTTC
CDR3 protein: CASSAGQGAGYNEQFF

J gene: TRBJ2-2
clone size: many
V gene: TRBV29-1
D gene: TRBD2
CDR3 DNA: TGCAGCGTTCCCCCTAGCGGGGGGATCATAGGGACCGGGGAGCTGTTTTTT
CDR3 protein: CSVPPSGGIIGTGELFF

J gene: TRBJ2-3
clone size: .
V gene: TRBV18
D gene: TRBD1
CDR3 DNA: TGTGCCAGCTCACCTGGACAGGGGGCGCAGTATTTT
CDR3 protein: CASSPGQGAQYF

J gene: TRBJ2-2
clone size: .
V gene: TRBV5-1
D gene: TRBD1
CDR3 DNA: TGCGCCAGCAGCTCAGGGACAGCTTTCACCGGGGAGCTGTTTTTT
CDR3 protein: CASSSGTAFTGELFF

J gene: TRBJ2-3
clone size: few
V gene: TRBV4-2
D gene: .
CDR3 DNA: TGTGCCAGCAGCCCTGAGGGGAGTGGAACAGATACGCAGTATTTT
CDR3 protein: CASSPEGSGTDTQYF

J gene: TRBJ2-3
clone size: .
V gene: TRBV5-1
D gene: .
CDR3 DNA: TGCGCCAGCAGCCCGAGTAGTGTTGATACGCAGTATTTT
CDR3 protein: CASSPSSVDTQYF

J gene: TRBJ2-2
clone size: few
V gene: TRBV12-3/TRBV12-4
D gene: .
CDR3 DNA: TGTGCCAGCAGACAGGTCAACACCGGGGAGCTGTTTTTT
CDR3 protein: CASRQVNTGELFF

J gene: TRBJ1-1
clone size: few
V gene: TRBV7-9
D gene: .
CDR3 DNA: TGTGCCAGCAGCTTACAGGGTTCCTTGAACACTGAAGCTTTCTTT
CDR3 protein: CASSLQGSLNTEAFF

J gene: TRBJ2-3
clone size: .
V gene: TRBV20-1
D gene: TRBD2
CDR3 DNA: TGCAGTGCTCCGACTAGCGGGGGGCCCGCAGATACGCAGTATTTT
CDR3 protein: CSAPTSGGPADTQYF

J gene: TRBJ1-1
clone size: few
V gene: TRBV19
D gene: .
CDR3 DNA: TGTGCCAGTCATTCGGGGGGGCCGGTGAACACTGAAGCTTTCTTT
CDR3 protein: CASHSGGPVNTEAFF

J gene: TRBJ2-7
clone size: .
V gene: TRBV5-1
D gene: .
CDR3 DNA: TGCGCCAGCAGCCCCTCACGGGACGAGCAGTACTTC
CDR3 protein: CASSPSRDEQYF

J gene: TRBJ2-1
clone size: .
V gene: TRBV7-9
D gene: TRBD2
CDR3 DNA: TGTGCCAGCAGCTTTAGCGGGGCACCTGAGCAGTTCTTC
CDR3 protein: CASSFSGAPEQFF

J gene: TRBJ2-2
clone size: many
V gene: TRBV20-1
D gene: .
CDR3 DNA: TGCAGTGCTGCCCGGTCGTCCAACACCGGGGAGCTGTTTTTT
CDR3 protein: CSAARSSNTGELFF

J gene: TRBJ2-7
clone size: few
V gene: TRBV10-3
D gene: .
CDR3 DNA: TGTGCCATCAGTGAGTCGACTCCTGGGGGAAGCGAGCAGTACTTC
CDR3 protein: CAISESTPGGSEQYF

J gene: TRBJ2-7
clone size: few
V gene: TRBV7-2
D gene: .
CDR3 DNA: TGTGCCAGCAGCTTAGCGGGGACCTCCTACGAGCAGTACTTC
CDR3 protein: CASSLAGTSYEQYF

J gene: TRBJ1-4
clone size: few
V gene: TRBV6-5
D gene: .
CDR3 DNA: TGTGCCAGCAGTTCCCCGGGGGGGACGGGTGAAAAACTGTTTTTT
CDR3 protein: CASSSPGGTGEKLFF

J gene: TRBJ2-2
clone size: few
V gene: TRBV9
D gene: TRBD2
CDR3 DNA: TGTGCCAGCAGCGCCCGGGGAGGGTACACCGGGGAGCTGTTTTTT
CDR3 protein: CASSARGGYTGELFF

J gene: TRBJ1-2
clone size: .
V gene: TRBV6-1
D gene: .
CDR3 DNA: TGTGCCAGCAGTGTAGGGGGGAACTATGGCTACACCTTC
CDR3 protein: CASSVGGNYGYTF

J gene: TRBJ2-1
clone size: .
V gene: TRBV4-2
D gene: .
CDR3 DNA: TGTGCCAGCAGCCAAGCTGGGGGGGCAAGCTCCTACAATGAGCAGTTCTTC
CDR3 protein: CASSQAGGASSYNEQFF

J gene: TRBJ2-1
clone size: .
V gene: TRBV4-3
D gene: TRBD1
CDR3 DNA: TGCGCCAGCAGCCAAAGGGCACAGGGGGCATACAATGAGCAGTTCTTC
CDR3 protein: CASSQRAQGAYNEQFF

J gene: TRBJ2-1
clone size: few
V gene: TRBV11-1
D gene: TRBD1
CDR3 DNA: TGTGCCAGCAGCTATTTCGGGACAGTCTACAATGAGCAGTTCTTC
CDR3 protein: CASSYFGTVYNEQFF

J gene: TRBJ2-2
clone size: .
V gene: TRBV5-1
D gene: .
CDR3 DNA: TGCGCCAGCAGCACCATGACAGGCATTTTGAACACCGGGGAGCTGTTTTTT
CDR3 protein: CASSTMTGILNTGELFF

J gene: TRBJ2-2
clone size: few
V gene: TRBV4-3
D gene: TRBD2
CDR3 DNA: TGCGCCAGCAGCAAGTTTAGCGGGGGGAACACCGGGGAGCTGTTTTTT
CDR3 protein: CASSKFSGGNTGELFF

J gene: TRBJ1-5
clone size: .
V gene: TRBV6-6
D gene: TRBD1
CDR3 DNA: TGTGCCAGCAGTTACCGGACAGGGGGCAACAATCAGCCCCAGCATTTT
CDR3 protein: CASSYRTGGNNQPQHF